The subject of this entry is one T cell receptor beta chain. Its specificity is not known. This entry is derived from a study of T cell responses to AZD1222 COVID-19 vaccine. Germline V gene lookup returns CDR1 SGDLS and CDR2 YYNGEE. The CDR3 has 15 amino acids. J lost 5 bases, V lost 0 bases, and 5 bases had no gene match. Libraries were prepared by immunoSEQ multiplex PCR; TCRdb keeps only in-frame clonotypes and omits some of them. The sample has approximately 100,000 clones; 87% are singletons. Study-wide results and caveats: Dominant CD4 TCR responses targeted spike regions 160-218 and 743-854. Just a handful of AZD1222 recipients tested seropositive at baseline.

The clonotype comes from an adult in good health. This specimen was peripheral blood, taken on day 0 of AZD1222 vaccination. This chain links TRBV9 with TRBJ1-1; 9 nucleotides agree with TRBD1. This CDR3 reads CASSVEGQGFTEAFF. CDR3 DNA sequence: TGTGCCAGCAGCGTAGAGGGACAGGGTTTTACTGAAGCTTTCTTT.